These T cell receptor beta chains were read from a single sample in a study of blood T cell repertoires in COVID-19. The method was immunoSEQ multiplex PCR; TCRdb's version includes in-frame clones alone and lacks a portion of them. The data show just over 650,000 clones, around 89% seen once. Input material: peripheral blood. The source is a woman between 18 and 30 years old with acute or convalescent COVID-19. CDR3s include the opening cysteine and the closing phenylalanine or tryptophan. Each record gives: D gene, J gene, V gene, clone size, CDR3 protein, CDR3 DNA. D genes are given only for firm matches. Expanded clones are given a class, and other clones once, few, many or no size at all.

.	TRBJ1-2	TRBV29-1	.	CSVREGTNGGGYTF	TGCAGCGTCCGCGAAGGGACCAACGGAGGGGGCTACACCTTC
.	TRBJ2-7	TRBV12-3/TRBV12-4	.	CASGVSGLEQYF	TGTGCCAGCGGGGTGAGCGGGCTTGAGCAGTACTTC
.	TRBJ2-4	TRBV7-3	.	CASSPSGSYEAQYF	TGTGCCAGCAGCCCCTCCGGGTCCTATGAGGCTCAGTACTTC
.	TRBJ1-2	TRBV29-1	few	CSVLTGNPYGYTF	TGCAGCGTACTCACAGGGAATCCCTATGGCTACACCTTC
.	TRBJ1-5	TRBV11-2	.	CASSPPGWNQPQHF	TGTGCCAGCAGCCCCCCAGGGTGGAATCAGCCCCAGCATTTT
.	TRBJ1-2	TRBV12-3/TRBV12-4	.	CASSFGSRLGYTF	TGTGCCAGCAGTTTTGGTAGCAGACTGGGCTACACCTTC
.	TRBJ2-3	TRBV14	.	CASSPVPRRDTQYF	TGTGCCAGCAGCCCGGTCCCGAGGCGAGATACGCAGTATTTT
.	TRBJ2-1	TRBV7-9	.	CASRVGSGVAGGRDEQFF	TGTGCCAGCAGGGTCGGATCCGGGGTTGCGGGCGGCCGGGATGAGCAGTTCTTC
.	TRBJ1-2	TRBV6-5	.	CASSYVNRPEFYGYTF	TGTGCCAGCAGTTACGTGAACAGGCCGGAATTCTATGGCTACACCTTC
.	TRBJ2-6	TRBV6-1	.	CASSETRGSGANVLTF	TGTGCCAGCAGTGAAACCCGAGGCTCTGGGGCCAACGTCCTGACTTTC
TRBD1	TRBJ2-2	TRBV2	.	CASSWDRADTGELFF	TGTGCCAGCAGTTGGGACAGGGCTGACACCGGGGAGCTGTTTTTT
.	TRBJ2-7	TRBV12-3/TRBV12-4	.	CASGKRETYEQYF	TGTGCCAGCGGGAAACGGGAGACCTACGAGCAGTACTTC
.	TRBJ1-2	TRBV5-1	.	CASSLQINYGYTF	TGCGCCAGCAGCCTCCAGATTAACTATGGCTACACCTTC
TRBD1	TRBJ1-2	TRBV4-2	.	CASSQRTGGEYGYTF	TGTGCCAGCAGCCAACGGACAGGGGGGGAGTATGGCTACACCTTC